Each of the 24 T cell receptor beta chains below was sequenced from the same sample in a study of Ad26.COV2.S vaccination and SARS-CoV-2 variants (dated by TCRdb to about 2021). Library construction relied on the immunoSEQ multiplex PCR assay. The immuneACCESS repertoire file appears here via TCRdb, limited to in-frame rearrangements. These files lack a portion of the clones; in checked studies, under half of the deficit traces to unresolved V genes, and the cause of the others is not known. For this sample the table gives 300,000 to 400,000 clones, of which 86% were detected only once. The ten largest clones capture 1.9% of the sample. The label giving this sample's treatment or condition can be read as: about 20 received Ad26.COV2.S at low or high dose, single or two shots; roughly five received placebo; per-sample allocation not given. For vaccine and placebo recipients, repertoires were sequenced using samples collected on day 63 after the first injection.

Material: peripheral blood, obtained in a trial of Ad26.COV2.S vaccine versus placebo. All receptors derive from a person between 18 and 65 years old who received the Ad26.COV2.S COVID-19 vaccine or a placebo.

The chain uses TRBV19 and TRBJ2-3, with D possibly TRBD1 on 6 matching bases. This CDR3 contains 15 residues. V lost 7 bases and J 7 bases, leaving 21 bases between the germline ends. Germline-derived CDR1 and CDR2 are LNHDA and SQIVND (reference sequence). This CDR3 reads CASTIGTIVGHTQYF. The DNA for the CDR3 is TGTGCCAGTACCATCGGGACAATAGTCGGGCATACGCAGTATTTT.

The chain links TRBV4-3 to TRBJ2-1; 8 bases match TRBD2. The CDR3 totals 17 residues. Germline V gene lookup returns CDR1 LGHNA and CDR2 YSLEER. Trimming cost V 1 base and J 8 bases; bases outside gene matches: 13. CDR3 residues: CASSQGVRGGQLDEQFF. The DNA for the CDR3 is TGCGCCAGCAGCCAAGGGGTTCGGGGGGGCCAATTGGATGAGCAGTTCTTC.

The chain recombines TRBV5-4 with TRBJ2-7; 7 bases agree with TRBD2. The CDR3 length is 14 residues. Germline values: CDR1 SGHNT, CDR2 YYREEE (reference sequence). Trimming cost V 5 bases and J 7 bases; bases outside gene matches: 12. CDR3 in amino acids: CASRGPGPGGEQYF. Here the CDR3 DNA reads TGTGCCAGCAGAGGCCCGGGCCCGGGGGGTGAGCAGTACTTC.

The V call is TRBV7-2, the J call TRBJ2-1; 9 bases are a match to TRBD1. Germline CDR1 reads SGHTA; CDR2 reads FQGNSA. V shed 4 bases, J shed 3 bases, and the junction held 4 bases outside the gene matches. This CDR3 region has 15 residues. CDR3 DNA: TGTGCCAGCAGCTCGGACAGGGGCTTCTACAATGAGCAGTTCTTC. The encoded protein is CASSSDRGFYNEQFF.

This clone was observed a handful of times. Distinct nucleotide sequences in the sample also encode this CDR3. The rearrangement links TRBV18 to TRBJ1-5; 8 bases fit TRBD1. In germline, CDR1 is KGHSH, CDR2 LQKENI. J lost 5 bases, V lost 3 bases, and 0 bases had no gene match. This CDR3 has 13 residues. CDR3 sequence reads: CASSPDRDQPQHF. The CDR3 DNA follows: TGTGCCAGCTCACCGGACAGGGATCAGCCCCAGCATTTT.

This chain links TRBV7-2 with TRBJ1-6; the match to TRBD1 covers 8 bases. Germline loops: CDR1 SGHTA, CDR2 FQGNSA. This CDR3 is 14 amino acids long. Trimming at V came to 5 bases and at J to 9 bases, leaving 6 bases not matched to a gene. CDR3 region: CASSEDRAPSPLHF. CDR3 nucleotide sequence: TGTGCCAGCAGCGAGGACAGGGCCCCTTCACCCCTCCACTTT.

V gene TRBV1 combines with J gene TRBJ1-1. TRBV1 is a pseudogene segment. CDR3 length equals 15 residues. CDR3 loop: CTSSRRNGALTEAFF. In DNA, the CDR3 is TGCACCAGCAGCCGGAGGAATGGGGCACTTACTGAAGCTTTCTTT.

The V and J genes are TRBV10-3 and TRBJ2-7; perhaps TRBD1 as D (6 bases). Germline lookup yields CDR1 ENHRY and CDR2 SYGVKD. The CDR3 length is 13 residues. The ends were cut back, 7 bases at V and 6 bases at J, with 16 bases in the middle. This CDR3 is CAITPRDIAEQYF. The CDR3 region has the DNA TGTGCCATCACCCCTAGGGACATCGCCGAGCAGTACTTC.

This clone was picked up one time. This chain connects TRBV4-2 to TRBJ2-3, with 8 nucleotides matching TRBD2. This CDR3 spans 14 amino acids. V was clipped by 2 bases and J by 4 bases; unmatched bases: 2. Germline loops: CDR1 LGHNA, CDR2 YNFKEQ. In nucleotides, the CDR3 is TGTGCCAGCAGCCAACCCGGGGGGGCAGATACGCAGTATTTT. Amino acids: CASSQPGGADTQYF.

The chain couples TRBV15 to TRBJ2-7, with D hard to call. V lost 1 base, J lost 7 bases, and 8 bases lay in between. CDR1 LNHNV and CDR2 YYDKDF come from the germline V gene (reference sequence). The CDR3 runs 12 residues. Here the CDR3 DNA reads TGTGCCACCAGCAGAGTGGGTATGGAGCAGTACTTC. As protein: CATSRVGMEQYF.

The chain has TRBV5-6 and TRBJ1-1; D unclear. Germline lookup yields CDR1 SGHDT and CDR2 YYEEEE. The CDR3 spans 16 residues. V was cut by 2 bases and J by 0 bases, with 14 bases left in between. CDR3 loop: CASSFRRALVNTEAFF. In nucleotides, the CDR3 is TGTGCCAGCAGCTTTCGGAGGGCCCTAGTGAACACTGAAGCTTTCTTT.

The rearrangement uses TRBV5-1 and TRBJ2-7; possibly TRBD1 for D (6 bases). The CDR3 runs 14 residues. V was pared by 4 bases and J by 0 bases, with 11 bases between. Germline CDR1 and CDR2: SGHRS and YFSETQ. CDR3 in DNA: TGCGCCAGCAGCCCCGACAGGCACTCCTACGAGCAGTACTTC. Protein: CASSPDRHSYEQYF.

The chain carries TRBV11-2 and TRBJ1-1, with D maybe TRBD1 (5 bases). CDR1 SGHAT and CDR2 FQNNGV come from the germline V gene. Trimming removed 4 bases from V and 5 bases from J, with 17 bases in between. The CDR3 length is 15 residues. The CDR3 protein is CASSSRGGMWTEAFF. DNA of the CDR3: TGTGCCAGCAGCTCTCGTGGGGGAATGTGGACTGAAGCTTTCTTT.

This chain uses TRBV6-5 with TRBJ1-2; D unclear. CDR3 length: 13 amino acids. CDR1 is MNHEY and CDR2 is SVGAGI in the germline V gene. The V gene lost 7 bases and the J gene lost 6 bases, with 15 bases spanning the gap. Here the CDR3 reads CASTQDADHGYTF. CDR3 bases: TGTGCCAGCACTCAGGACGCGGACCATGGCTACACCTTC.

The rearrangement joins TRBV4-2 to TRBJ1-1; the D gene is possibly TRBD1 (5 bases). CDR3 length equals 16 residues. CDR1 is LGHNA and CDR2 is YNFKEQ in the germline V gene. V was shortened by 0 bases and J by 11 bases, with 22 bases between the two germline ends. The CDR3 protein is CASSQEGTGTLPRAFF. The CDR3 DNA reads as TGTGCCAGCAGCCAAGAGGGAACAGGAACCCTCCCGCGGGCTTTCTTT.

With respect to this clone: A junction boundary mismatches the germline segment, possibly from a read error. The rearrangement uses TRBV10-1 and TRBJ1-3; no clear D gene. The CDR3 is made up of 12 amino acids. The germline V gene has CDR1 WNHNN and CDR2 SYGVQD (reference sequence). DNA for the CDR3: TGCGCCAGCGGTGACCCCGGAAACACCATATATTTT. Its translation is CASGDPGNTIYF.

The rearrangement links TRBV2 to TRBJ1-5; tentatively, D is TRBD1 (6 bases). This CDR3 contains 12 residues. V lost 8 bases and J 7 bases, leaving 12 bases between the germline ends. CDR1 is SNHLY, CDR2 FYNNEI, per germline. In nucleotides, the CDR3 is TGTGCCAGCGGACAGATCGGCCAGCCCCAGCATTTT. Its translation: CASGQIGQPQHF.

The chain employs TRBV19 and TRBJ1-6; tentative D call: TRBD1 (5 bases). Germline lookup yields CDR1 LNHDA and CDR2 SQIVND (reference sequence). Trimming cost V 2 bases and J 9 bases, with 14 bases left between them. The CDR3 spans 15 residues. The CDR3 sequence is CASSILQGGGSPLHF. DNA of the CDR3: TGTGCCAGTAGTATACTGCAGGGAGGTGGTTCACCCCTCCACTTT. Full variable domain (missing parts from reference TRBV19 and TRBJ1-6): DGGITQSPKYLFRKEGQNVTLSCEQNLNHDAMYWYRQDPGQGLRLIYYSQIVNDFQKGDIAEGYSVSREKKESFPLTVTSAQKNPTAFYLCASSILQGGGSPLHFGNGTRLTVT.

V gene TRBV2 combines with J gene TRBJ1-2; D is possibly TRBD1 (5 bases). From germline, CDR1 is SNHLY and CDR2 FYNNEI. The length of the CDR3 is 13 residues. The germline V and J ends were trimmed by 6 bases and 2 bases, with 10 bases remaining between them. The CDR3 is CASSGGENYGYTF. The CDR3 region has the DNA TGTGCCAGCAGCGGGGGAGAGAACTATGGCTACACCTTC.

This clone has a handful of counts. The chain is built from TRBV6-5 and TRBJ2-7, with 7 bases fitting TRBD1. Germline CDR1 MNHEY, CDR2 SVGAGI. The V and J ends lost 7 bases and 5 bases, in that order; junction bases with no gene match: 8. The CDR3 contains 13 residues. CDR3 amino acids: CASILDRPHEQYF. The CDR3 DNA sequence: TGTGCCAGCATTCTGGACAGGCCCCACGAGCAGTACTTC.

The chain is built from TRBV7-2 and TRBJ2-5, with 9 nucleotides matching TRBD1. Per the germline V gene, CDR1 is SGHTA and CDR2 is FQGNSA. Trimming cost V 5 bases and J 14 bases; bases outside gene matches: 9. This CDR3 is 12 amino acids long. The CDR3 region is CASSGQGFLSYF. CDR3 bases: TGTGCCAGCAGCGGACAGGGGTTCCTTTCTTACTTC.

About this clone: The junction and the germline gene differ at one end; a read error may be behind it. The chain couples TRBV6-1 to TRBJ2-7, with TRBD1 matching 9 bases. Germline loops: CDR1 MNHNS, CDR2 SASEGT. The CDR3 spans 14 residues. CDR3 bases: TGTGCCAGCTGTGACAGGGGGTTTTCGGGCGAGCAGTACTTC. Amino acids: CASCDRGFSGEQYF.

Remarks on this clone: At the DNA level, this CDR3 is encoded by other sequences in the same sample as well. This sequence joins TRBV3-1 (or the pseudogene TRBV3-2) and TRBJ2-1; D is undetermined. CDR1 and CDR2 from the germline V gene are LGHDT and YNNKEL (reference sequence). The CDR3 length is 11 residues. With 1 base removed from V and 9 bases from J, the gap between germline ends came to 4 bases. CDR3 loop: CASSQVGEQFF. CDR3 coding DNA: TGTGCCAGCAGCCAAGTGGGTGAGCAGTTCTTC.

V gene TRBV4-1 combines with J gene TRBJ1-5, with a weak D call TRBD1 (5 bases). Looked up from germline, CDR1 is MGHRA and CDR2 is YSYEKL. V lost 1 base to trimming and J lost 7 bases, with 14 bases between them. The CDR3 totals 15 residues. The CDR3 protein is CASSQGLGVSQPQHF. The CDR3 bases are TGCGCCAGCAGCCAAGGATTGGGGGTCTCCCAGCCCCAGCATTTT.